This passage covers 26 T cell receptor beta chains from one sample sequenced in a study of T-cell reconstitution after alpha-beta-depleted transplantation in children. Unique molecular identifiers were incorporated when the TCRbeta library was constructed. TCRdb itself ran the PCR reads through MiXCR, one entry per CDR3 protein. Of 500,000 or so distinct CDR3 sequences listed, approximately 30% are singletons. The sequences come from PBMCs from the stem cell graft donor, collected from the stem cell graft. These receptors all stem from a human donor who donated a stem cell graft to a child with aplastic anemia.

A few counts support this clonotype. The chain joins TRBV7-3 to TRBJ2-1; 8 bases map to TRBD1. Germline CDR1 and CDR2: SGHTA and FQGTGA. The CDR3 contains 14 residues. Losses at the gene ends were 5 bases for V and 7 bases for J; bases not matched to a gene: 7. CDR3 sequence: CASSRDRGQNEQFF. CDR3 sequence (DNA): TGTGCCAGCAGCCGCGACAGGGGTCAAAATGAGCAGTTCTTC.

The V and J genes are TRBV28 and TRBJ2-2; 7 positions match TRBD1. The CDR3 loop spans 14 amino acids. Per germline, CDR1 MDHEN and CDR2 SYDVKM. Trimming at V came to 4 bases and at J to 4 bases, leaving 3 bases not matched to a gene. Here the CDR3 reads CASSSWTGTGELFF. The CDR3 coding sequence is TGTGCCAGCAGTTCGTGGACAGGCACCGGGGAGCTGTTTTTT.

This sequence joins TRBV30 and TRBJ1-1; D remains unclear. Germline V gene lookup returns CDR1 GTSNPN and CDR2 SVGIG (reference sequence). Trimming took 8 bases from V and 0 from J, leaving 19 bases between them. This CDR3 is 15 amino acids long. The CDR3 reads CAGLGHLGVNTEAFF. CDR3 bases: TGTGCCGGCCTCGGGCATCTCGGGGTGAACACTGAAGCTTTCTTT.

CDR3 protein: CASSFSGRANEQFF. The DNA for the CDR3 is TGTGCCAGCAGTTTTAGCGGGAGGGCCAATGAGCAGTTCTTC. This chain links TRBV28 with TRBJ2-1; 11 bases line up with TRBD2. Germline V gives CDR1 MDHEN, CDR2 SYDVKM. The CDR3 consists of 14 residues. Trimming removed 3 bases from V and 6 bases from J; junction bases left unmatched: 1.

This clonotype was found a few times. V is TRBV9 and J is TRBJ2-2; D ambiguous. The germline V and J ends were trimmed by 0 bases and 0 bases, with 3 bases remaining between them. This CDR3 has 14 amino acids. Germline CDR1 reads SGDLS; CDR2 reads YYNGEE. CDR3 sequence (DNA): TGTGCCAGCAGCGTAGTCGCGAACACCGGGGAGCTGTTTTTT. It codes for CASSVVANTGELFF.

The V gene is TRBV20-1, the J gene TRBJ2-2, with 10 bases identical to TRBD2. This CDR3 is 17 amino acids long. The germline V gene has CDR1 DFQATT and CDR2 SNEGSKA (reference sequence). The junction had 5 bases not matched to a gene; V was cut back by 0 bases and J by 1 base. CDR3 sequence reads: CSARDLSSGRNTGELFF. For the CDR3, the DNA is TGCAGTGCTAGAGATCTATCTAGCGGGAGGAACACCGGGGAGCTGTTTTTT.

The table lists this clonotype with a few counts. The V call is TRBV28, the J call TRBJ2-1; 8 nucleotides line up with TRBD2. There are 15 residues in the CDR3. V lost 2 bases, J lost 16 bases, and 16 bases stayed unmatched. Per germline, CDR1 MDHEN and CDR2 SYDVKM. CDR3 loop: CASSLLASGSEGYFF. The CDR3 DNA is TGTGCCAGCAGTTTACTGGCTAGCGGGTCTGAAGGTTACTTCTTC.

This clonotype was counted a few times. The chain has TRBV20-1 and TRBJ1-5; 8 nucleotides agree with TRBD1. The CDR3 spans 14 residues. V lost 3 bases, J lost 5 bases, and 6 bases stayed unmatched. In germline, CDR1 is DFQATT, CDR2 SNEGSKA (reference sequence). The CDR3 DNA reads TGCAGTGCTAGGCGGACAGGGCCCTATCAGCCCCAGCATTTT. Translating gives CSARRTGPYQPQHF.

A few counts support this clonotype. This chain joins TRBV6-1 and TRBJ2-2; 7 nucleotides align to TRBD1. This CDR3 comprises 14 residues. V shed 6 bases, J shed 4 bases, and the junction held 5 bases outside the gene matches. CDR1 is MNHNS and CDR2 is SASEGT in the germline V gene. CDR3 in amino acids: CASSETGPTGELFF. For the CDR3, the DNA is TGTGCCAGCAGCGAGACAGGGCCCACCGGGGAGCTGTTTTTT.

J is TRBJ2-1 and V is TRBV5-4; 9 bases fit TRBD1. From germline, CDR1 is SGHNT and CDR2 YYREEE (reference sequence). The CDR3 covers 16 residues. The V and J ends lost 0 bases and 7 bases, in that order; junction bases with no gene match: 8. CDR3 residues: CASSLDGETGGNEQFF. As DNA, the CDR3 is TGTGCCAGCAGCTTGGATGGGGAGACAGGGGGGAATGAGCAGTTCTTC.

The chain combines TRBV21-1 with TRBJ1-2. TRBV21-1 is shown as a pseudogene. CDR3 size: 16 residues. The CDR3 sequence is CASSNKHWGPNYGYTF. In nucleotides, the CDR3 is TGTGCCAGCAGCAACAAGCACTGGGGTCCTAACTATGGCTACACCTTC.

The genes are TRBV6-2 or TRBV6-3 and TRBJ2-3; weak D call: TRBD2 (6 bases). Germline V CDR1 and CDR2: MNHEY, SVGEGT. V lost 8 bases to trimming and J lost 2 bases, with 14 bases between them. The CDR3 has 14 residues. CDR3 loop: CASRPGLLTDTQYF. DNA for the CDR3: TGTGCCAGCCGACCGGGACTCCTCACAGATACGCAGTATTTT.

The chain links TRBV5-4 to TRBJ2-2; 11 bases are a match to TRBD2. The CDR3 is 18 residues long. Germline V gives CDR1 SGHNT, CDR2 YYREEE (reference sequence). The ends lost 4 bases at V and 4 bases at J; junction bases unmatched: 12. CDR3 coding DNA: TGTGCCAGCAGCGGAACTAGCGGGAGAGGGGGGGCCACCGGGGAGCTGTTTTTT. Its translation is CASSGTSGRGGATGELFF.

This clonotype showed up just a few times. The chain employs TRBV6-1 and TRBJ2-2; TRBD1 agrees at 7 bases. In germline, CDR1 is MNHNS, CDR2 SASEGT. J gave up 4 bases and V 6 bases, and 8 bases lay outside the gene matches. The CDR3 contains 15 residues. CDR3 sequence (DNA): TGTGCCAGCAGCAGGGGACAGATGGGCACCGGGGAGCTGTTTTTT. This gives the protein CASSRGQMGTGELFF.

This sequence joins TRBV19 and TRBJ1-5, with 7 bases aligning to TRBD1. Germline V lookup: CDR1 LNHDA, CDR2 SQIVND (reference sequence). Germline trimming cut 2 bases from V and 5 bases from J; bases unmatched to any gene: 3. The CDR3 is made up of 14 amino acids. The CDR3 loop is CASSIRDRDQPQHF. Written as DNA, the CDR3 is TGTGCCAGTAGTATAAGGGACAGAGATCAGCCCCAGCATTTT.

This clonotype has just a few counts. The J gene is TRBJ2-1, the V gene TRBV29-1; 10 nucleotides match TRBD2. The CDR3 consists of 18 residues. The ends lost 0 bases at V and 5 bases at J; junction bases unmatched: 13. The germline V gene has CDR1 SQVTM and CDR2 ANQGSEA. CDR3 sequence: CSVEDPFLVAGGDNEQFF. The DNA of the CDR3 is TGCAGCGTTGAAGATCCCTTTCTTGTAGCGGGAGGCGACAATGAGCAGTTCTTC.

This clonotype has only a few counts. This chain's CDR3 is CSVEEQNTEAFF. DNA for the CDR3: TGCAGCGTTGAGGAACAGAACACTGAAGCTTTCTTT. The genes are TRBV29-1 and TRBJ1-1; D is unclear. Per germline, CDR1 SQVTM and CDR2 ANQGSEA. The length of the CDR3 is 12 residues. Deletions cut 3 bases from V and 1 base from J, with 6 bases between.

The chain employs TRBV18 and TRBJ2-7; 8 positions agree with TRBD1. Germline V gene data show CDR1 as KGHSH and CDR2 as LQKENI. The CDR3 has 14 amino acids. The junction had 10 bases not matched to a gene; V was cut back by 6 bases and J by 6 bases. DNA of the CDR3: TGTGCCAGCTCGCAGACAGGGGTTCAGGGCGAGCAGTACGTC. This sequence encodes CASSQTGVQGEQYV.

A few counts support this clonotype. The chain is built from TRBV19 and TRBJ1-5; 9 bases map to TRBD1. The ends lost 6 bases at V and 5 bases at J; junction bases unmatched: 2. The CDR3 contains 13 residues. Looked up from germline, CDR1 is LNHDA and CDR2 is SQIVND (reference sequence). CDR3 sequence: CASRGQGDQPQHF. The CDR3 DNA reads TGTGCCAGTAGGGGACAGGGCGATCAGCCCCAGCATTTT.

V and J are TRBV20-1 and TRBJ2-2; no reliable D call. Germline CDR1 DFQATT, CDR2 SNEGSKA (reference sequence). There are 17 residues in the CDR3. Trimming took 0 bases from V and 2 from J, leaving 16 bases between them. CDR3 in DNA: TGCAGTGCTAGAGATCGAAGGCGGCAGGATAACACCGGGGAGCTGTTTTTT. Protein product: CSARDRRRQDNTGELFF.

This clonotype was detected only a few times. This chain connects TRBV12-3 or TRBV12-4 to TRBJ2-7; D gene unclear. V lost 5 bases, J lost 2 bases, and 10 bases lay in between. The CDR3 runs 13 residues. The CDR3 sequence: CASSLLSAYEQYF. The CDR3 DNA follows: TGTGCCAGCAGTCTTCTTTCTGCCTACGAGCAGTACTTC.

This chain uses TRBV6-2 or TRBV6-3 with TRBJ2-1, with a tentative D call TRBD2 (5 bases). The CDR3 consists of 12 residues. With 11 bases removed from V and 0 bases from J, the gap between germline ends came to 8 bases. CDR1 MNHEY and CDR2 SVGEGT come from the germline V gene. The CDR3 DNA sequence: TGTGCCTGCGGGCGCTCCTACAATGAGCAGTTCTTC. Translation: CACGRSYNEQFF.

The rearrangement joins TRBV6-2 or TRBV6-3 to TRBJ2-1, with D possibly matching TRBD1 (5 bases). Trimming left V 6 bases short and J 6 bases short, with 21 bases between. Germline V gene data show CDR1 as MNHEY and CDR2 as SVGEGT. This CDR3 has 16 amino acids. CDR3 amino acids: CASSLFPGRDANEQFF. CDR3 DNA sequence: TGTGCCAGCAGCTTATTCCCGGGCAGGGATGCCAATGAGCAGTTCTTC.

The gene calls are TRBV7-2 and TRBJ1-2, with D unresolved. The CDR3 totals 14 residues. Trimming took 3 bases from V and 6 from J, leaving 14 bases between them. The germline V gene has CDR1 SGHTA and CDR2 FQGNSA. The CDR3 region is CASSFYGLADGYTF. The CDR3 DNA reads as TGTGCCAGCAGCTTCTATGGTCTCGCCGATGGCTACACCTTC.

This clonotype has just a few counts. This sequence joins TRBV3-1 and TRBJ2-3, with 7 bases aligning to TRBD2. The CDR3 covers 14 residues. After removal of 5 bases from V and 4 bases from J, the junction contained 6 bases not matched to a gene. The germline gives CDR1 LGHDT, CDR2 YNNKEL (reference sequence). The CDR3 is CASSKAGNPDTQYF. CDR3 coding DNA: TGTGCCAGCAGCAAAGCGGGGAACCCAGATACGCAGTATTTT.

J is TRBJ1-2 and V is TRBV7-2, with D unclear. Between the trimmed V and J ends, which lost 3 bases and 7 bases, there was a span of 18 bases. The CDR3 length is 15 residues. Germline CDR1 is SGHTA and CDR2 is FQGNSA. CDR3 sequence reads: CASSLAVLSDSGYTF. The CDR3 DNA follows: TGTGCCAGCAGCTTGGCGGTTTTATCAGATTCTGGCTACACCTTC.